The 13 T cell receptor beta chains below come from one sample, sequenced in a study of cytomegalovirus exposure and HLA in healthy donors. PCR used 60 Vbeta primers and 13 Jbeta primers. Here immunoSEQ multiplex PCR was the method, and the copy in TCRdb shows in-frame clones only, minus some. Here the sample table reports 180,000 or so clones. The sequenced sample was PBMCs. The receptors stem from a young woman in good health and CMV-seropositive.

V usage is TRBV11-3 and J usage is TRBJ1-1; D call uncertain. The CDR3 consists of 12 residues. Trimming removed 4 bases at V and 3 bases at J, with 6 bases between. CDR1 and CDR2 (germline): SGHNT, YENEEA. The CDR3 DNA reads TGTGCCAGCAGCTCCGGTTACACTGAAGCTTTCTTT. Translated: CASSSGYTEAFF.

The chain couples TRBV2 to TRBJ2-6, with D uncertain. The V end lost 3 bases, the J end lost 0 bases, and 9 bases lay between the germline ends. In germline, CDR1 is SNHLY, CDR2 FYNNEI. This CDR3 is 16 amino acids long. CDR3 bases: TGTGCCAGCAGTGACCCTGGGCGCTCTGGGGCCAACGTCCTGACTTTC. Translating it yields CASSDPGRSGANVLTF.

The gene calls are TRBV7-9 and TRBJ1-2; D may be TRBD1 (6 bases). The CDR3 has 15 amino acids. CDR1 SEHNR and CDR2 FQNEAQ come from the germline V gene (reference sequence). V lost 1 base and J lost 3, with 12 bases in between. The CDR3 is CASSLGQGIHYGYTF. The CDR3 coding sequence is TGTGCCAGCAGCTTAGGTCAGGGGATTCACTATGGCTACACCTTC.

The V gene is TRBV29-1, the J gene TRBJ2-7; a possible D gene is TRBD2 (5 bases). Trimming stripped 6 bases from V and 3 bases from J, with 12 bases between. This CDR3 has 12 amino acids. CDR1 SQVTM and CDR2 ANQGSEA come from the germline V gene. The CDR3 spells CSVARDSYEQYF. Written as DNA, the CDR3 is TGCAGCGTAGCCCGGGATAGCTACGAGCAGTACTTC.

The chain uses TRBV19 and TRBJ2-1; 8 nucleotides line up with TRBD1. V lost 5 bases to trimming and J lost 1 base; unmatched junction nucleotides: 1. Germline CDR1 is LNHDA and CDR2 is SQIVND (reference sequence). The CDR3 has 14 amino acids. This chain's CDR3 is CASSQGASYNEQFF. The CDR3 nucleotides are TGTGCCAGTAGTCAGGGGGCTTCCTACAATGAGCAGTTCTTC.

The chain combines TRBV7-9 with TRBJ2-5; 7 positions match TRBD1. V dropped 4 bases and J dropped 11; count of bases not matched to a gene: 7. The CDR3 consists of 12 residues. Germline CDR1 SEHNR, CDR2 FQNEAQ (reference sequence). The CDR3 region is CASSSTDREQYF. The DNA of the CDR3 is TGTGCCAGCAGCTCGACCGACAGGGAGCAGTACTTC.

The CDR3 sequence is CASSPRTGDQPQHF. The CDR3 bases are TGTGCCAGCTCACCCAGAACAGGAGATCAGCCCCAGCATTTT. The chain is built from TRBV18 and TRBJ1-5, with D possibly being TRBD1 (5 bases). This CDR3 comprises 14 residues. Germline V gene sequence: CDR1 KGHSH, CDR2 LQKENI. Deletions cut 3 bases from V and 5 bases from J, with 11 bases between.

The rearrangement links TRBV25-1 to TRBJ1-3; 9 nucleotides agree with TRBD1. Germline-derived CDR1 and CDR2 are MGHDK and SYGVNS. Losses at the gene ends were 5 bases for V and 4 bases for J; bases not matched to a gene: 12. The length of the CDR3 is 17 residues. CDR3 nucleotides: TGTGCCAGCAGTAGCCCCCGAGCCGGGACAGGGGGAAACACCATATATTTT. Its translation is CASSSPRAGTGGNTIYF.

This chain joins TRBV28 and TRBJ1-1; D is undetermined. The CDR3 has 12 amino acids. V was cut by 3 bases and J by 5 bases, with 7 bases left in between. Per germline, CDR1 MDHEN and CDR2 SYDVKM. CDR3 nucleotide sequence: TGTGCCAGCAGTTTCGGTCCTACTGAAGCTTTCTTT. It encodes CASSFGPTEAFF. Full variable domain (missing parts from reference TRBV28 and TRBJ1-1): DVKVTQSSRYLVKRTGEKVFLECVQDMDHENMFWYRQDPGLGLRLIYFSYDVKMKEKGDIPEGYSVSREKKERFSLILESASTNQTSMYLCASSFGPTEAFFGQGTRLTVV.

The rearrangement uses TRBV5-1 and TRBJ2-3, with TRBD2 identical over 8 bases. Trimming at V came to 0 bases and at J to 2 bases, leaving 8 bases not matched to a gene. The CDR3 has 17 residues. The germline V gene encodes CDR1 SGHRS and CDR2 YFSETQ. The DNA for the CDR3 is TGCGCCAGCAGCTTGGAACGGTCTAGCGGGCACACAGATACGCAGTATTTT. The encoded protein is CASSLERSSGHTDTQYF.

V gene TRBV5-1 combines with J gene TRBJ2-1, with 7 nucleotides matching TRBD2. The CDR3 loop spans 15 amino acids. The germline CDR1 and CDR2 sequences are SGHRS and YFSETQ. V lost 2 bases to trimming and J lost 8 bases; unmatched junction nucleotides: 10. The CDR3 coding sequence is TGCGCCAGCAGCTTATCGGGACTGGGGGGGGATGAGCAGTTCTTC. Translation: CASSLSGLGGDEQFF.

The chain combines TRBV30 with TRBJ1-4; no clear D gene. The CDR3 loop spans 14 amino acids. Germline lookup yields CDR1 GTSNPN and CDR2 SVGIG (reference sequence). Trimming removed 6 bases from V and 5 bases from J, with 16 bases in between. The CDR3 protein is CACLPKLVNEKLFF. The CDR3 DNA follows: TGTGCCTGCCTACCGAAGCTAGTAAATGAAAAACTGTTTTTT.

The chain recombines TRBV4-2 with TRBJ2-7; 8 nucleotides agree with TRBD1. J gave up 7 bases and V 0 bases, and 8 bases lay outside the gene matches. The CDR3 consists of 15 residues. Germline assignment: CDR1 LGHNA and CDR2 YNFKEQ. Here the CDR3 reads CASSQEGGQAREQYF. Here the CDR3 DNA reads TGTGCCAGCAGCCAAGAAGGGGGACAGGCTAGGGAGCAGTACTTC.